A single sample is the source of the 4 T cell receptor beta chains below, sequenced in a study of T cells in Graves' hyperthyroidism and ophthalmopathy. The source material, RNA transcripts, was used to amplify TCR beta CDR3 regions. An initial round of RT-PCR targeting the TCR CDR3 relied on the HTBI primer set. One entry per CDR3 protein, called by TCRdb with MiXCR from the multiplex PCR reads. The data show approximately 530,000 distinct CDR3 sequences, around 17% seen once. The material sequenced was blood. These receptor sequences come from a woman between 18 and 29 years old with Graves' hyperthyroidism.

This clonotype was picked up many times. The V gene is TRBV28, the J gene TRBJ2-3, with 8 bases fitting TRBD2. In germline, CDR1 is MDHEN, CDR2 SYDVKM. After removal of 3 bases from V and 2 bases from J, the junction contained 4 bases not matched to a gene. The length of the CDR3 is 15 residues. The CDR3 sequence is CASSLIAGTTDTQYF. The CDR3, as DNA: TGTGCCAGCAGTTTGATAGCGGGGACCACAGATACGCAGTATTTT.

CDR3 nucleotides: TGTGCCAGCAGCCCAATTTTCGGCCGGGTTCCGTTCTTC. It codes for CASSPIFGRVPFF. The V gene is TRBV12-3 or TRBV12-4, the J gene TRBJ2-1, with no clear D. This CDR3 has 13 amino acids. V was trimmed by 6 bases and J by 15 bases, leaving 21 bases between them.

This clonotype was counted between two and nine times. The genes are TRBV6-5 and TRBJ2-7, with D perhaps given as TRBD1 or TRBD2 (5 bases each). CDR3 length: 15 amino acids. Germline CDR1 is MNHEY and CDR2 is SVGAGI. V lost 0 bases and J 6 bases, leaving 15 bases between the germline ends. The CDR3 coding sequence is TGTGCCAGCAGTTACTCGAGCGGTGTACAGGTCGAGCAGTACTTC. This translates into CASSYSSGVQVEQYF.

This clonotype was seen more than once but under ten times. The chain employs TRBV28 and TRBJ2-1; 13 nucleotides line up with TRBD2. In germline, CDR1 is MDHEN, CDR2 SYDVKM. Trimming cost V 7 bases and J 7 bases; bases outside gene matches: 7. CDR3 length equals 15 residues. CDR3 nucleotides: TGTGCCAGCACCCCCGGGACTAGCGGGAAAAATGAGCAGTTCTTC. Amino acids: CASTPGTSGKNEQFF. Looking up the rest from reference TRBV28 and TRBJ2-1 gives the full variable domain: DVKVTQSSRYLVKRTGEKVFLECVQDMDHENMFWYRQDPGLGLRLIYFSYDVKMKEKGDIPEGYSVSREKKERFSLILESASTNQTSMYLCASTPGTSGKNEQFFGPGTRLTVL.